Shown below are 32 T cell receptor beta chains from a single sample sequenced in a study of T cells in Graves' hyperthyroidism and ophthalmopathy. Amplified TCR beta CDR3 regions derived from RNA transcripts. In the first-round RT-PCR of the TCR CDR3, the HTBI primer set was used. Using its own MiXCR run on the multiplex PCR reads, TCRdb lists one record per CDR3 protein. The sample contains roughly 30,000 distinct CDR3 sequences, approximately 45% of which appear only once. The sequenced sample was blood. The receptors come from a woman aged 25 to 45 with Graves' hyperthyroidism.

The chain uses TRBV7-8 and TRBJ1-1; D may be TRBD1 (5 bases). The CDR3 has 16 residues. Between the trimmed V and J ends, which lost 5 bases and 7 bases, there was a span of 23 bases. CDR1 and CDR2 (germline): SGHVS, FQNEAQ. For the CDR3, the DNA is TGTGCCAGCAGCCCCACCGTTTTAGGGGCAACTAATGAAGCTTTCTTT. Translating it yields CASSPTVLGATNEAFF.

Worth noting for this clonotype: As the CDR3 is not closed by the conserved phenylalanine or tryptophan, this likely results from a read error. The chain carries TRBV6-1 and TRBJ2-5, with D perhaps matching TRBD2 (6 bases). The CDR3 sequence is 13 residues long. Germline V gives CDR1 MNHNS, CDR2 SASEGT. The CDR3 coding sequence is TGTGCCAGCAGTGACGGGCGACGGGAGATCCAGTACTCC. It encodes CASSDGRREIQYS.

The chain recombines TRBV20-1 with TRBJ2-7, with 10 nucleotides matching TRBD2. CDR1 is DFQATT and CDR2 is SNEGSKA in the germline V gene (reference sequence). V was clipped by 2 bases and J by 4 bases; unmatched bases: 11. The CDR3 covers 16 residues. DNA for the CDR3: TGCAGTGCTAGACGAGATACCAGCGGGAGGGGGTACGAGCAGTACTTC. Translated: CSARRDTSGRGYEQYF.

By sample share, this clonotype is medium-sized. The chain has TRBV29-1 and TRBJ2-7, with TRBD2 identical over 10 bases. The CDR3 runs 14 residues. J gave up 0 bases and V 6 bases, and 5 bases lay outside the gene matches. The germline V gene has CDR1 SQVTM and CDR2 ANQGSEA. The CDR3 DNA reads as TGCAGCGTAGACTCTAGCGGGAGCTCCTACGAGCAGTACTTC. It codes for CSVDSSGSSYEQYF.

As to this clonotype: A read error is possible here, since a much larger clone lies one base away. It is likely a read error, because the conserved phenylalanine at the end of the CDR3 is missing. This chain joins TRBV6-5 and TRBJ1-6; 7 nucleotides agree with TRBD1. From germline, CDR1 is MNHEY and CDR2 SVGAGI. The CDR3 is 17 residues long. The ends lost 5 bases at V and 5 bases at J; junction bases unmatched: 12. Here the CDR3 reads CASSLFSGQRNNSPLHI. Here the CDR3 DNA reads TGTGCCAGCAGTCTCTTTTCGGGACAGAGAAATAATTCACCCCTCCACATT.

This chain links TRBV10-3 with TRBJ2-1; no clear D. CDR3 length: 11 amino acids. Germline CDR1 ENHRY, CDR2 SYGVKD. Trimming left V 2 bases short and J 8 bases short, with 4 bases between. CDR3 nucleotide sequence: TGTGCCATCAGTGAGAGCTATGAGCAGTTCTTC. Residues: CAISESYEQFF.

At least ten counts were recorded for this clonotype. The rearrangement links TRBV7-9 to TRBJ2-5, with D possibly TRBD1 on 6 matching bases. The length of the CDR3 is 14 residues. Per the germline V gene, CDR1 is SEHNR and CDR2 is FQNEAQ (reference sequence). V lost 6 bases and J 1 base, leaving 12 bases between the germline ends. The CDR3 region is CASRSQGLQETQYF. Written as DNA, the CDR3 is TGTGCCAGCAGATCCCAGGGGCTCCAAGAGACCCAGTACTTC.

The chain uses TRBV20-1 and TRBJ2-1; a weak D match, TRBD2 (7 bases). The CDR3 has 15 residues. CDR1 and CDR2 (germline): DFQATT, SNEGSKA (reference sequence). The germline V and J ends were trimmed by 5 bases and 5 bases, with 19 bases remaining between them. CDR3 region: CSAPNGGGSNNEQFF. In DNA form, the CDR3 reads TGCAGTGCTCCGAACGGCGGGGGCTCGAACAATGAGCAGTTCTTC.

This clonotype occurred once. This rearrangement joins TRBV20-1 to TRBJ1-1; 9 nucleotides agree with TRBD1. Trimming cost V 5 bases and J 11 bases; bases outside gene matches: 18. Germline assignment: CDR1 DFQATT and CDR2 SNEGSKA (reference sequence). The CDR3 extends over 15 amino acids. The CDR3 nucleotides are TGCAGTGCTGGTGGACAGGGGACAAACACGAGGCGTGCTTTCTTT. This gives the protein CSAGGQGTNTRRAFF.

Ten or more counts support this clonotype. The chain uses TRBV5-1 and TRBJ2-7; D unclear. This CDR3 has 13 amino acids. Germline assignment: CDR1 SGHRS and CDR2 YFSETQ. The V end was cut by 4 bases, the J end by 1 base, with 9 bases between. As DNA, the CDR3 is TGCGCCAGCAGCATCCTACAATCCTACGAGCAGTACTTC. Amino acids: CASSILQSYEQYF. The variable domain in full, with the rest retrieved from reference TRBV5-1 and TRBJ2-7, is KAGVTQTPRYLIKTRGQQVTLSCSPISGHRSVSWYQQTPGQGLQFLFEYFSETQRNKGNFPGRFSGRQFSNSRSEMNVSTLELGDSALYLCASSILQSYEQYFGPGTRLTVT.

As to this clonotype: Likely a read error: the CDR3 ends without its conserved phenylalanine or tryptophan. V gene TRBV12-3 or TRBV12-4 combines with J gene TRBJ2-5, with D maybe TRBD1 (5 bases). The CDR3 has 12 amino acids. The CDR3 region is CASSRQKETQYS. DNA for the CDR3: TGCGCCAGCAGTCGACAGAAAGAGACCCAGTACTCC.

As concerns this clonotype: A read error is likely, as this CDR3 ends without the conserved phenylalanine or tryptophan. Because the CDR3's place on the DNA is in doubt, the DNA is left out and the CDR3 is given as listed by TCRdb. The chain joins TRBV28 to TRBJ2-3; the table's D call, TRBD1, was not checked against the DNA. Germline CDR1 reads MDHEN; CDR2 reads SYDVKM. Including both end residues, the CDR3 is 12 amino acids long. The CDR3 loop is CASSFIGTPRTG.

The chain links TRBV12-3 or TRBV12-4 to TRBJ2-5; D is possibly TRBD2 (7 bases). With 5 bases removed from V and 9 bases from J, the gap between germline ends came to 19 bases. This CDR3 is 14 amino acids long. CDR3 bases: TGTGCCAGCAGTCATCTCGCGGGGGCCGGGGCCCAGTACTTC. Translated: CASSHLAGAGAQYF.

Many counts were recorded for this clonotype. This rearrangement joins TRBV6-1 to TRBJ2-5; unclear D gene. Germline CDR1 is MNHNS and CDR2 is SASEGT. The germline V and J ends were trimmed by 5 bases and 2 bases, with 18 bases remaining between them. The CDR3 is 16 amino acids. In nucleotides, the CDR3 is TGTGCCAGCAGTAGAAAGGTCCCGGCGACACAAGAGACCCAGTACTTC. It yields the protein CASSRKVPATQETQYF.

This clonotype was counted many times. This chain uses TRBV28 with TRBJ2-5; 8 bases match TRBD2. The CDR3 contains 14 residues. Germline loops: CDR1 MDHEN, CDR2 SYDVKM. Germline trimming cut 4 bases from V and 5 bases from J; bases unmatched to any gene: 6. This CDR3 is CASSSGGGGETQYF. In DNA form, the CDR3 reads TGTGCCAGCAGTTCGGGGGGGGGCGGGGAGACCCAGTACTTC.

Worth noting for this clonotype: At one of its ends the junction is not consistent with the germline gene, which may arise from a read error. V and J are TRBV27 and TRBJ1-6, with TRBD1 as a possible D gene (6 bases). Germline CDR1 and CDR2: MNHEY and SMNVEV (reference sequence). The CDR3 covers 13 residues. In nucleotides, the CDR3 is TGTGCCGGCAGTTGGGGGCATAATTCACCCCTCCACTTT. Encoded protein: CAGSWGHNSPLHF.

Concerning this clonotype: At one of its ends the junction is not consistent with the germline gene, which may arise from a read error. For the CDR3, the DNA is TGTGCCAGCAGTTACTCCGGGGCTCGCTCCTACGATGAGCGGTTCTTC. It encodes CASSYSGARSYDERFF. The chain employs TRBV6-5 and TRBJ2-1, with D perhaps assigned TRBD1 or TRBD2 (5 bases each). This CDR3 region has 16 residues. The germline V gene encodes CDR1 MNHEY and CDR2 SVGAGI.

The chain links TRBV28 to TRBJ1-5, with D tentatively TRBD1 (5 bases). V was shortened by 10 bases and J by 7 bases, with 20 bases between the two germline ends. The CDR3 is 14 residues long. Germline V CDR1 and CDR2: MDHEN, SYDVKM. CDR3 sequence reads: CAIREEGLGQPQHF. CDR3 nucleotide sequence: TGTGCCATCAGGGAGGAGGGATTGGGGCAGCCCCAGCATTTT.

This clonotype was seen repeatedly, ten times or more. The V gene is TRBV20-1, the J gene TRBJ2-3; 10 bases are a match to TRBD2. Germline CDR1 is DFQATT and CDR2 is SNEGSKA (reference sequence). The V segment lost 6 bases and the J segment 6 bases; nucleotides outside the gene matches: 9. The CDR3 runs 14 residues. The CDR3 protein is CSANLLAGYDTQYF. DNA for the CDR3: TGCAGTGCAAATCTACTAGCGGGATATGATACGCAGTATTTT.

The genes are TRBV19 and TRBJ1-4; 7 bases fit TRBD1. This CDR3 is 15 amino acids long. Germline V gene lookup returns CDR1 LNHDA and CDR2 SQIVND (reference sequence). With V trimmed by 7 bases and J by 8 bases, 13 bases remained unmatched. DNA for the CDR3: TGTGCCAGTAAACAGGGGACGAACCATGGAGAAAAACTGTTTTTT. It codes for CASKQGTNHGEKLFF.

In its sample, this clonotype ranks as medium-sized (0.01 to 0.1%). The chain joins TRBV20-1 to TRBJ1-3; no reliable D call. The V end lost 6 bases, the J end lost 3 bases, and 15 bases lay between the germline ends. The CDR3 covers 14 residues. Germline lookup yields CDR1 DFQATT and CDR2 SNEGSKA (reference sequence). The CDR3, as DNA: TGCAGTGCCAGCCGTGGCGGGTTTGGAAACACCATATATTTT. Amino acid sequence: CSASRGGFGNTIYF.

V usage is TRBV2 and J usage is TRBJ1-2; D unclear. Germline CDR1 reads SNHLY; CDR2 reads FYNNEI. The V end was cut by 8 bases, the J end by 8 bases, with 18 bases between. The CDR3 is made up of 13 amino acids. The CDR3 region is CASDRAGRSGYTF. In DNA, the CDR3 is TGTGCCAGCGACCGGGCGGGCCGCAGCGGCTACACCTTC.

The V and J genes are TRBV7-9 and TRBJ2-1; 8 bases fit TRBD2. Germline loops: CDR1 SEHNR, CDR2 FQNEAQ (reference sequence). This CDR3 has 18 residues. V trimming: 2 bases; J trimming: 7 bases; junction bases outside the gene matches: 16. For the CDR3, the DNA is TGTGCCAGCAGCTTATCATACGGGAGGGCCAGAGCGGTGAATGAGCAGTTCTTC. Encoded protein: CASSLSYGRARAVNEQFF.

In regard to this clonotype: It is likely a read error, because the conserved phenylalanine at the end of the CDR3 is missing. The DNA for the CDR3 is TGTACCCGCAGTTTTGATAACTACAATGAGCAGTTCTCC. This gives the protein CTRSFDNYNEQFS. The chain recombines TRBV12-3 or TRBV12-4 with TRBJ2-1; D uncertain. This CDR3 comprises 13 residues.

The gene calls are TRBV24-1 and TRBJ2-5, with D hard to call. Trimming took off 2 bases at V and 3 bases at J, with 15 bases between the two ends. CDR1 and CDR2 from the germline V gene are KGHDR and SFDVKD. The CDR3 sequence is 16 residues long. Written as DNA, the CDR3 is TGTGCCACCAGTGATTCAGGACGTAAGTACGAAGAGACCCAGTACTTC. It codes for CATSDSGRKYEETQYF.

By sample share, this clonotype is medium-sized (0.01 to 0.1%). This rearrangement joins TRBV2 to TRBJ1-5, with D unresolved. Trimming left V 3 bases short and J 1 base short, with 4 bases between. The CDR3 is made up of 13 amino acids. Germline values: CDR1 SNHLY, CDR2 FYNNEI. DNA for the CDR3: TGTGCCAGCAGTGATCCCAGCAATCAGCCCCAGCATTTT. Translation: CASSDPSNQPQHF.

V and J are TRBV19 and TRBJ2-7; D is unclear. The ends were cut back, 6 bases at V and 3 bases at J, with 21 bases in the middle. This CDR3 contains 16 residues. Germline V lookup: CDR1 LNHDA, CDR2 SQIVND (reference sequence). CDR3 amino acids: CASSPTISTSGYEQYF. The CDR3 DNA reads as TGTGCCAGTAGCCCAACGATATCGACATCGGGCTACGAGCAGTACTTC.

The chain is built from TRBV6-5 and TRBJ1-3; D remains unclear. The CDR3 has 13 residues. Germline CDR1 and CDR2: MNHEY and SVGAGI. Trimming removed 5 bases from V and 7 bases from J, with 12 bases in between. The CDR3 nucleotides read TGTGCCAGCAGTCGAGGGTGGATGAACACCATATATTTT. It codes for CASSRGWMNTIYF.

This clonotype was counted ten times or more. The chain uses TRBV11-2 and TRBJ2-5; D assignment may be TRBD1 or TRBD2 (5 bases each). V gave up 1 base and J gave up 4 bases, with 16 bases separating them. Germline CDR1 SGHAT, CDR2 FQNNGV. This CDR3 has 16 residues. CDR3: CASSLAGLGVGETQYF. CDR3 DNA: TGTGCCAGCAGCTTAGCAGGTCTGGGGGTAGGAGAGACCCAGTACTTC.

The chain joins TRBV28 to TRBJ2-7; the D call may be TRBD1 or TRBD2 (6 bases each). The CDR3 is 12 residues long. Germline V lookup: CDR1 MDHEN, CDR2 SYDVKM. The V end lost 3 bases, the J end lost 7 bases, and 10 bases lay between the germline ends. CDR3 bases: TGTGCCAGCAGTTTTCAGGGGAGGGAGCAGTACTTC. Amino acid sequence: CASSFQGREQYF.

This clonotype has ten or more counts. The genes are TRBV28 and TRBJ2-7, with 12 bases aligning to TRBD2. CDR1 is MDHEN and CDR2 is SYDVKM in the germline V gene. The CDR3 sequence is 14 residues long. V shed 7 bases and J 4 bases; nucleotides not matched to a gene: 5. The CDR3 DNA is TGTGCCAGCAACGCACTAGCGGGAGGATACGAGCAGTACTTC. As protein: CASNALAGGYEQYF.

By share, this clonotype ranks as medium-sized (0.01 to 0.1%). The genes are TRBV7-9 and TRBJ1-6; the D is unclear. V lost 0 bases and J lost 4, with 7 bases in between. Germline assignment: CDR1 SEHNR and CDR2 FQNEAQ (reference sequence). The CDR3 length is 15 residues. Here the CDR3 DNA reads TGTGCCAGCAGCTTAGCCAGTTCTTATAATTCACCCCTCCACTTT. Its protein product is CASSLASSYNSPLHF.